The 17 T cell receptor beta chains presented below share a single source sample, sequenced in a study of blood T cell repertoires in COVID-19. TCRdb's copy holds only in-frame clones and misses some; the assay was immunoSEQ multiplex PCR. This table holds about 94,000 clones, around 81% found once. The specimen was peripheral blood. The receptor source for this set is a man between 60 and 75 years old with acute or convalescent COVID-19.

This clone showed up just a few times. The chain employs TRBV5-4 and TRBJ2-2; TRBD2 aligns across 13 bases. Germline loops: CDR1 SGHNT, CDR2 YYREEE (reference sequence). V lost 5 bases, J lost 4 bases, and 11 bases stayed unmatched. The CDR3 length is 18 residues. The CDR3 DNA reads TGTGCCAGCAGTCGTGACACTAGCGGGGGGGCCCTCACCGGGGAGCTGTTTTTT. Its translation: CASSRDTSGGALTGELFF. Full variable domain (rest looked up from reference TRBV5-4 and TRBJ2-2): ETGVTQSPTHLIKTRGQQVTLRCSSQSGHNTVSWYQQALGQGPQFIFQYYREEENGRGNFPPRFSGLQFPNYSSELNVNALELDDSALYLCASSRDTSGGALTGELFFGEGSRLTVL.

The count of this clone is one. J is TRBJ2-3 and V is TRBV7-8; D remains unclear. The CDR3 contains 15 residues. Germline V lookup: CDR1 SGHVS, CDR2 FQNEAQ. V shed 3 bases and J shed 0 bases, with 10 bases lying between them. The CDR3 here is CASSFRPWSTDTQYF. The CDR3, as DNA: TGTGCCAGCAGCTTCAGGCCTTGGAGCACAGATACGCAGTATTTT.

The J gene is TRBJ1-1, the V gene TRBV7-3; D is unresolved. Germline assignment: CDR1 SGHTA and CDR2 FQGTGA. This CDR3 has 15 residues. Trimming stripped 0 bases from V and 0 bases from J, with 8 bases between. The CDR3 sequence is CASSLTRAMNTEAFF. DNA of the CDR3: TGTGCCAGCAGCTTAACGCGGGCAATGAACACTGAAGCTTTCTTT.

This clone was seen just once. V gene TRBV7-3 combines with J gene TRBJ1-1; D gene ambiguous. V gave up 2 bases and J gave up 4 bases, with 14 bases separating them. Per germline, CDR1 SGHTA and CDR2 FQGTGA. The CDR3 totals 15 residues. DNA of the CDR3: TGTGCCAGCAGCTTAGATAACCGGGTGGGCACTGAAGCTTTCTTT. The encoded protein is CASSLDNRVGTEAFF.

The CDR3 sequence is CSGTGTTLNTEAFF. The CDR3 DNA reads TGCAGCGGAACCGGGACAACCTTGAACACTGAAGCTTTCTTT. V usage is TRBV29-1 and J usage is TRBJ1-1; D perhaps matches TRBD1 (6 bases). The CDR3 spans 14 residues. CDR1 and CDR2 (germline): SQVTM, ANQGSEA. V lost 7 bases and J 0 bases, leaving 15 bases between the germline ends.

The gene calls are TRBV7-9 and TRBJ2-1, with 9 bases matching TRBD1. This CDR3 spans 15 amino acids. The ends lost 5 bases at V and 3 bases at J; junction bases unmatched: 5. Germline CDR1 SEHNR, CDR2 FQNEAQ (reference sequence). The CDR3 DNA is TGTGCCAGCAGCGTGGGACAGGGCATCTACAATGAGCAGTTCTTC. Its translation: CASSVGQGIYNEQFF. The whole variable domain, filled in from reference TRBV7-9 and TRBJ2-1, reads DTGVSQNPRHKITKRGQNVTFRCDPISEHNRLYWYRQTLGQGPEFLTYFQNEAQLEKSRLLSDRFSAERPKGSFSTLEIQRTEQGDSAMYLCASSVGQGIYNEQFFGPGTRLTVL.

The chain employs TRBV7-3 and TRBJ2-3; 7 nucleotides match TRBD1. CDR3 length: 17 residues. Looked up from germline, CDR1 is SGHTA and CDR2 is FQGTGA. V trimming: 5 bases; J trimming: 4 bases; junction bases outside the gene matches: 15. The CDR3 nucleotides read TGTGCCAGCAGCCCAGGACATACGGGACAGACACCAGATACGCAGTATTTT. It specifies CASSPGHTGQTPDTQYF.

V and J are TRBV7-8 and TRBJ2-7; 11 bases are a match to TRBD1. The CDR3 is made up of 13 amino acids. Germline lookup yields CDR1 SGHVS and CDR2 FQNEAQ. V dropped 8 bases and J dropped 5; count of bases not matched to a gene: 5. CDR3 nucleotide sequence: TGTGCCAGCGGACGGACAGGGGGCCACGAGCAGTACTTC. This gives the protein CASGRTGGHEQYF.

This chain links TRBV6-5 with TRBJ2-7; D perhaps matches TRBD1 (6 bases). This CDR3 comprises 13 residues. V was shortened by 0 bases and J by 6 bases, with 9 bases between the two germline ends. Per the germline V gene, CDR1 is MNHEY and CDR2 is SVGAGI. CDR3 sequence reads: CASSYSTGLEQYF. CDR3 nucleotide sequence: TGTGCCAGCAGTTACTCGACAGGTCTCGAGCAGTACTTC.

The rearrangement links TRBV6-4 to TRBJ1-6; D gene uncertain. Germline V CDR1 and CDR2: MRHNA, SNTAGT. V gave up 2 bases and J gave up 7 bases, with 6 bases separating them. The CDR3 has 13 amino acids. CDR3 amino acids: CASSDTGNSPLHF. The DNA of the CDR3 is TGTGCCAGCAGTGACACCGGGAATTCACCCCTCCACTTT.

The rearrangement links TRBV24-1 to TRBJ1-1, with 7 bases aligning to TRBD1. The CDR3 is 15 residues long. In germline, CDR1 is KGHDR, CDR2 SFDVKD. After removal of 5 bases from V and 1 base from J, the junction contained 6 bases not matched to a gene. Written as DNA, the CDR3 is TGTGCCACCAGTGCTCAGGGGGTAGGGAACACTGAAGCTTTCTTT. Its protein product is CATSAQGVGNTEAFF.

The chain has TRBV4-1 and TRBJ2-2, with TRBD1 matching over 10 bases. The CDR3 consists of 15 residues. CDR1 MGHRA and CDR2 YSYEKL come from the germline V gene. Trimming at V came to 4 bases and at J to 4 bases, leaving 3 bases not matched to a gene. For the CDR3, the DNA is TGCGCCAGCAGCCCCCGGACAGGGGGCACCGGGGAGCTGTTTTTT. Amino acid sequence: CASSPRTGGTGELFF.

This chain joins TRBV7-8 and TRBJ1-5; perhaps TRBD1 as D (6 bases). CDR3 length: 15 amino acids. Trimming removed 5 bases from V and 7 bases from J, with 18 bases in between. Germline loops: CDR1 SGHVS, CDR2 FQNEAQ. The CDR3 is CASSMHGGGGQPQHF. The CDR3 DNA sequence: TGTGCCAGCAGCATGCATGGCGGGGGCGGCCAGCCCCAGCATTTT.

V is TRBV2 and J is TRBJ1-4, with D possibly TRBD1 on 5 matching bases. This CDR3 is built from 15 residues. CDR1 is SNHLY and CDR2 is FYNNEI in the germline V gene. V dropped 1 base and J dropped 4 bases, with 10 bases sitting between them. DNA for the CDR3: TGTGCCAGCAGTGAAGAGGGCCAGGGTAATGAAAAACTGTTTTTT. Its translation is CASSEEGQGNEKLFF.

The chain carries TRBV24-1 and TRBJ2-3; 7 bases match TRBD1. CDR3 size: 12 residues. Germline values: CDR1 KGHDR, CDR2 SFDVKD. Losses at the gene ends were 5 bases for V and 9 bases for J; bases not matched to a gene: 4. The CDR3 sequence: CATSVNRGTQYF. DNA of the CDR3: TGTGCCACCAGTGTCAACAGGGGAACGCAGTATTTT.

The chain recombines TRBV24-1 with TRBJ1-4, with no clear D. V was pared by 5 bases and J by 6 bases, with 15 bases between. This CDR3 contains 15 residues. Germline-derived CDR1 and CDR2 are KGHDR and SFDVKD. CDR3 residues: CATSARFGPYEKLFF. In nucleotides, the CDR3 is TGTGCCACCAGTGCAAGATTTGGGCCCTATGAAAAACTGTTTTTT.

The genes are TRBV29-1 and TRBJ1-2; D gene ambiguous. CDR1 is SQVTM, CDR2 ANQGSEA, per germline. CDR3 length: 14 amino acids. V shed 4 bases and J shed 4 bases, with 16 bases lying between them. The CDR3 loop reads CSVGDKRESYGYTF. CDR3 nucleotide sequence: TGCAGCGTTGGGGATAAACGGGAGAGCTATGGCTACACCTTC.